This T cell receptor (beta chain) was profiled in a study of human T cells and chemical hapten exposure. TCRdb redid the calling of the RACE reads with MiXCR, one entry per CDR3 protein. The repertoire consists of roughly 380,000 distinct CDR3 sequences, with roughly 4.8% occurring once and the leading ten covering approximately 2.1%. The CDR3 spans 15 residues. Between the trimmed V and J ends, which lost 0 bases and 0 bases, there was a span of 6 bases. Germline CDR1 and CDR2: LNHDA and SQIVND (reference sequence). Described time point: patch test 1, 2 weeks after DPC sensitization. Treatment denoted: therapeutic diphenylcyclopropenone sensitization with weekly scalp DPC. This clonotype was detected only a few times.

This sequence joins TRBV19 and TRBJ1-5; no clear D gene. The sample here was whole blood, taken in connection with sensitization to the hapten diphenylcyclopropenone (DPC). The TCR sequence derives from a woman between 45 and 60 years old with alopecia areata. Some clones in this sample may be carry-over from other donors' samples. The CDR3 spells CASSIDKLSNQPQHF. DNA for the CDR3: TGTGCCAGTAGTATAGACAAACTTAGCAATCAGCCCCAGCATTTT.